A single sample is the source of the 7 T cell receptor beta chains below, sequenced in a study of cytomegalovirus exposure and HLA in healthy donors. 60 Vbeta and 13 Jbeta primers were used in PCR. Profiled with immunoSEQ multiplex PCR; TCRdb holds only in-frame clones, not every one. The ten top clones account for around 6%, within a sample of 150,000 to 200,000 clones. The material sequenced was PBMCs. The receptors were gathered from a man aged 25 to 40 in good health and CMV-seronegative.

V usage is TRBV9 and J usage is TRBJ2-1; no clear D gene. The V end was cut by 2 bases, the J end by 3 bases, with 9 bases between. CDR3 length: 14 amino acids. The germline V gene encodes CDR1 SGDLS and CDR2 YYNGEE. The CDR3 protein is CASSVENDYNEQFF. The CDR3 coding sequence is TGTGCCAGCAGCGTGGAGAATGACTACAATGAGCAGTTCTTC.

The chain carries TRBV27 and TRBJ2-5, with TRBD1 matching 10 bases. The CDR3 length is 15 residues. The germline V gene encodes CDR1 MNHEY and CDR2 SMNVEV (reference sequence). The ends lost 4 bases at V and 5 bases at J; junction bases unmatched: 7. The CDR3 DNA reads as TGTGCCAGCAGTTCTGGGACAGGGGTTTGGGAGACCCAGTACTTC. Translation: CASSSGTGVWETQYF.

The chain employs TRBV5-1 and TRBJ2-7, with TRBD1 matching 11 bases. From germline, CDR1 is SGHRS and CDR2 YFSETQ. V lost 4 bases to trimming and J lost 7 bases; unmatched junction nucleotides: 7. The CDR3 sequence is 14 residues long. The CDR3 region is CASSPRDRGGEQYF. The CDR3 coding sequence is TGCGCCAGCAGCCCAAGGGACAGGGGGGGGGAGCAGTACTTC.

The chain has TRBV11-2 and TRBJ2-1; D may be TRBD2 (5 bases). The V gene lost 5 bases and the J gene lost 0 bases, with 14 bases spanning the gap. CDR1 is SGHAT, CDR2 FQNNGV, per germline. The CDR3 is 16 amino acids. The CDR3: CASSVSEYRSYNEQFF. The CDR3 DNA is TGTGCCAGCAGCGTTAGCGAGTACCGCTCCTACAATGAGCAGTTCTTC.

The CDR3 nucleotides are TGTGCCAGCAGTTTAGAGGCCAGGAGGGTGAACACCGGGGAGCTGTTTTTT. This translates into CASSLEARRVNTGELFF. This rearrangement joins TRBV28 to TRBJ2-2; D is perhaps TRBD2 (6 bases). Per the germline V gene, CDR1 is MDHEN and CDR2 is SYDVKM. Trimming shortened V by 2 bases and J by 1 base, and 14 bases separated the two germline ends. CDR3 length: 17 amino acids.

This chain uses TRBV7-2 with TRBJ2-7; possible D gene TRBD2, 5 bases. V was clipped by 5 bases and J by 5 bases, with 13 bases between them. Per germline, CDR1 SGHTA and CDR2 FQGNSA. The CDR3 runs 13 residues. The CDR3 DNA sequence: TGTGCCAGCAGCCGCGGGCAGGTCCACGAGCAGTACTTC. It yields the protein CASSRGQVHEQYF.

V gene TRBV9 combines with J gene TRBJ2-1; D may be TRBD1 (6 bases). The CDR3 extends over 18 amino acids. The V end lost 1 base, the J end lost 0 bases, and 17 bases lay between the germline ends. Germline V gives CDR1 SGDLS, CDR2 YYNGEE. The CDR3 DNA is TGTGCCAGCAGCGTAAGGCAGGGGCCGCTGGTCTCCTACAATGAGCAGTTCTTC. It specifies CASSVRQGPLVSYNEQFF.